In its sample, the clone carrying this TCR beta chain was seen once. The sample originates from a study of blood T cells in healthy people across ages. Then a second PCR, running about 6 to 11 cycles, was carried out with a sample-barcoded 5' primer and a J-beta primer mix. TCRdb redid the calling of the 5' RACE reads with MiXCR, one entry per CDR3 protein. The sample contains about 1.4 million distinct CDR3 sequences, roughly 60% of which appear only once. Per the germline V gene, CDR1 is SEHNR and CDR2 is FQNEAQ (reference sequence). The CDR3 has 14 residues. The TCR sequence derives from a man younger than 35 in good health. The sequenced material came from blood. The rearrangement links TRBV7-9 to TRBJ2-4; D call uncertain. TRBJ2-7 matches the DNA end more closely, so the J call is doubtful. For the CDR3, the DNA is TGTGCCAGCAGCCCCCCCGAAGAAACCTACGAGCAGTACTTC. As protein: CASSPPEETYEQYF.